The 10 T cell receptor beta chains below all came from one sample that was sequenced in a study of cytomegalovirus exposure and HLA in healthy donors. PCR primers comprised 60 Vbeta and 13 Jbeta primers. Clones were read by immunoSEQ multiplex PCR, and TCRdb kept only the in-frame ones, dropping some. The repertoire holds about 120,000 clones, with roughly three quarters as singletons. Sequencing was done on a sample of PBMCs. All receptors derive from a young man in good health and CMV-seropositive.

The chain uses TRBV19 and TRBJ1-1; 9 nucleotides align to TRBD1. The CDR3 covers 15 residues. CDR1 and CDR2 (germline): LNHDA, SQIVND (reference sequence). The trim removed 5 bases at V and 1 base at J, leaving 5 bases unmatched. This chain's CDR3 is CASSADRGANTEAFF. The CDR3 bases are TGTGCCAGTAGTGCGGACAGGGGCGCGAACACTGAAGCTTTCTTT.

This chain connects TRBV4-2 to TRBJ2-7; TRBD2 is a possible D gene (5 bases). V was cut by 5 bases and J by 2 bases, with 16 bases left in between. CDR1 is LGHNA and CDR2 is YNFKEQ in the germline V gene. The CDR3 is made up of 15 amino acids. The CDR3 reads CASSVRLAEAYEQYF. The DNA for the CDR3 is TGTGCCAGCAGCGTGAGGTTGGCGGAGGCCTACGAGCAGTACTTC.

The gene calls are TRBV6-6 and TRBJ2-5; D is uncertain. This CDR3 contains 14 residues. Germline V gives CDR1 MNHNY, CDR2 SVGAGI (reference sequence). Trimming removed 2 bases at V and 1 base at J, with 8 bases between. The CDR3 DNA reads as TGTGCCAGCAGTTACCCGGGTAGCCAAGAGACCCAGTACTTC. This translates into CASSYPGSQETQYF.

The sample holds one count of this clone. The V and J genes are TRBV7-9 and TRBJ1-1; TRBD1 is a possible D gene (5 bases). The CDR3 contains 15 residues. Germline assignment: CDR1 SEHNR and CDR2 FQNEAQ (reference sequence). V dropped 6 bases and J dropped 0 bases, with 14 bases sitting between them. As DNA, the CDR3 is TGTGCCAGCAGATCACAAACAGGAGTGAACACTGAAGCTTTCTTT. Translated, it gives CASRSQTGVNTEAFF.

The chain carries TRBV6-1 and TRBJ2-4; 7 bases align to TRBD1. Unmatched junction bases numbered 8, after V lost 0 bases and J lost 12 bases. The CDR3 covers 14 residues. Germline CDR1 reads MNHNS; CDR2 reads SASEGT. Here the CDR3 DNA reads TGTGCCAGCAGTGAAGCTGTCTTCGGGGACAGTCAGTACTTC. Residues: CASSEAVFGDSQYF.

J is TRBJ2-7 and V is TRBV4-3; D may be TRBD1 (5 bases). The CDR3 is 15 residues long. Trimming removed 0 bases from V and 2 bases from J, with 11 bases in between. Germline CDR1 reads LGHNA; CDR2 reads YSLEER. CDR3: CASSQDSGPPYEQYF. CDR3 nucleotide sequence: TGCGCCAGCAGCCAAGATTCAGGGCCCCCCTACGAGCAGTACTTC.

The chain joins TRBV29-1 to TRBJ2-5; D gene ambiguous. Germline V gives CDR1 SQVTM, CDR2 ANQGSEA. This CDR3 is built from 12 residues. The germline V and J ends were trimmed by 1 base and 2 bases, with 5 bases remaining between them. CDR3 protein: CSVEGPQETQYF. The DNA for the CDR3 is TGCAGCGTTGAAGGGCCACAAGAGACCCAGTACTTC.

The chain is built from TRBV6-6 and TRBJ1-1; possibly TRBD1 for D (5 bases). This CDR3 is built from 16 residues. Germline loops: CDR1 MNHNY, CDR2 SVGAGI (reference sequence). Trimming took off 0 bases at V and 1 base at J, with 12 bases between the two ends. CDR3 DNA: TGTGCCAGCAGTTACTCGCAGGGTCAGGGGAACACTGAAGCTTTCTTT. The encoded protein is CASSYSQGQGNTEAFF.

This chain uses TRBV29-1 with TRBJ2-1, with TRBD1 as a possible D gene (6 bases). The CDR3 extends over 13 amino acids. Looked up from germline, CDR1 is SQVTM and CDR2 is ANQGSEA. V lost 5 bases and J lost 7, with 15 bases in between. CDR3 amino acids: CSVQQGVSNEQFF. The CDR3 DNA follows: TGCAGCGTTCAACAGGGTGTAAGTAATGAGCAGTTCTTC.

The chain employs TRBV19 and TRBJ1-2; TRBD1 matches at 8 bases. The germline V gene has CDR1 LNHDA and CDR2 SQIVND (reference sequence). Losses at the gene ends were 9 bases for V and 3 bases for J; bases not matched to a gene: 6. The CDR3 is 13 amino acids. The CDR3 loop reads CASNDRGDYGYTF. As DNA, the CDR3 is TGTGCCAGCAACGACAGGGGTGACTATGGCTACACCTTC.